This TCR beta chain was recovered during a study of blood T cell repertoires in COVID-19. Study overall: Researchers got acute and convalescent COVID-19 samples from the United States, Italy and Spain. T cells, B-cell-depleted T cells, or PBMCs supplied cDNA or gDNA.

Per the authors' pipeline: Reference gene primers were amplified, and this amplification served to estimate nucleated cell counts. The assay was immunoSEQ multiplex PCR, and TCRdb's table has in-frame clones only and misses some. V and J calls plus clone size are reproduced from that table; the DNA served to infer D and trimming. Of some 76,000 clones in the sample, under 95% were seen once. The sequence came from a human donor in a cohort sampled during active COVID-19. Sequenced: peripheral blood.

DNA of the CDR3: TGCGCCAGCGGCCTCTCCGGGACAAGTCCTAACTATGGCTACACCTTC. It specifies CASGLSGTSPNYGYTF. The chain uses TRBV10-2 and TRBJ1-2, with D perhaps TRBD1 (6 bases). CDR3 length equals 16 residues. The V end was cut by 8 bases, the J end by 0 bases, with 19 bases between. Germline V gene sequence: CDR1 WSHSY, CDR2 SAAADI.